This T cell receptor (beta chain) is drawn from a study of tumor and adjacent non-tumor tissue in lung cancer (dated by TCRdb to about 2018). Some background on the complete study: Patients with adenocarcinoma (approximately twelve), squamous cell carcinoma (2) and small cell lung cancer (1) were included in the cohort. The roughly 15 patients were aged roughly 31 to 80 years, included 10 men and 5 women, and had TNM stage I to III disease. Sequencing generated a total of more than 100 million productive TCRbeta reads, averaging about 4 million reads per sample. Bulk TCRbeta repertoires were compared between lung tumor tissue and matched distant non-tumor lung tissue obtained from about 16 lung cancer patients. Some 31 paired specimens, one tumor and one normal lung sample per patient, were profiled by TCRbeta CDR3 sequencing. Study-wide conclusions, independent of this receptor: Only 15 or so patients were included in the cohort, and the need for larger samples and more detailed clinical data was noted by the authors. The methods do not name the sequencing platform or mention unique molecular identifiers. Peripheral blood was not sequenced, so blood TCRbeta repertoires in these lung cancer patients were not examined. In normal lung, the top 100 clones accounted for a significantly larger cumulative share of the repertoire than in tumor tissue. TCR diversity was significantly higher in younger patients, and greater tumor TCR diversity was associated with shorter overall survival and shorter disease-free survival. TCR diversity (inverse Simpson) was significantly higher in tumor than in normal lung tissue (about 400 vs 150, P = 0.0075, Mann-Whitney U test).

Bulk unsorted tissue served as the source for RNA extraction, and RNA quality was assessed using a NanoDrop ND-1000 and an Agilent 2100. Distant non-tumor tissue taken more than 3 cm from the tumor edge was used as the normal lung sample. Donors were newly diagnosed lung cancer patients admitted for thoracic surgery in China between August and November 2014, without prior chemotherapy. The study excluded patients who had received radiotherapy or chemotherapy before or who had another cancer at the same time. Surgical tissue pieces of 1-2 cm3 were preserved in RNAlater solution and were kept at -80 degrees C until use. Library method: multiplex PCR. For sequencing, an Illumina HiSeq 2500 was employed. TCRbeta libraries were constructed through three rounds of nested PCR with primers (Table S4) according to protocols modified from ARM-PCR. Before sequencing, PCR products of 200-500 bp were cut from the gel and purified using the QIAquick gel extraction kit. The source study handled its data this way. Trimmomatic was used to clean the reads, FLASH merged the cleaned reads into complete CDR3 sequences, and MiTCR assigned the sequences to V(D)J germline segments. Clonal diversity was computed as the inverse Simpson's index with VDJtools. A read counted as productive if the sequence was in-frame and lacked a premature stop codon. In-frame beta chains were kept once TCRdb had trimmed the public reads at Q25 with fastp and called clones with MiXCR. Under each unique CDR3 protein, matching rows form one entry showing the most common genes and DNA. The authors' filters were not applied to this entry. In all, the sample holds some 80,000 distinct CDR3 sequences, and around 80% of those were seen once. The top ten clones comprise about 51% of the sample.

The CDR3 sequence holds 13 residues, the cysteine and phenylalanine included. The only DNA kept is the CDR3, 39 bases in frame from the first base. Between the V and J ends, shortened by 10 bases and 0 bases respectively, the junction contains 12 bases. The germline V gene sets CDR1 to MNHEY and CDR2 to SVGEGT. Notes on this clonotype: No antigen is known for it. No base quality information exists; no much larger clone differs at one position.

This receptor was identified in a man aged 55 to 69 with non-small cell lung cancer. The receptor chain draws on TRBV6-2 or TRBV6-3 and TRBJ1-2; the D gene is unclear. Sequencing was performed on distant non-tumor lung tissue. CDR3 sequence: CANSNQANYGYTF. The DNA sequence reads TGTGCCAATAGTAACCAAGCTAACTATGGCTACACCTTC.